This T cell receptor beta chain was obtained from a study of blood T cell repertoires in COVID-19. Study overall: Sites across the United States, Italy and Spain contributed samples from acute and convalescent COVID-19. In each case, the material was cDNA or gDNA derived from T cells, B-cell-depleted T cells, or PBMCs.

Original data processing: For nucleated cells, counts were estimated from reference gene primer amplification. Repertoires were generated with immunoSEQ multiplex PCR, while TCRdb's copy carries only in-frame clones and drops some. V and J calls and clone size are copied from that table; D and trimming were computed from the DNA. The top ten hold roughly 14% of the sample, which has some 160,000 clones, about four fifths seen once. This TCR derives from a woman older than 75 with acute or convalescent COVID-19. Sequenced material: peripheral blood.

The chain's CDR3 is CASSARGAGAGGVTQYF. The CDR3, as DNA: TGTGCCAGTAGCGCCCGAGGAGCGGGAGCCGGGGGGGTTACGCAGTATTTT. The chain has TRBV19 and TRBJ2-3; 8 positions agree with TRBD2. J lost 8 bases, V lost 6 bases, and 19 bases had no gene match. The CDR3 sequence is 17 residues long. Germline-derived CDR1 and CDR2 are LNHDA and SQIVND (reference sequence). The full variable domain, completed using reference TRBV19 and TRBJ2-3, is DGGITQSPKYLFRKEGQNVTLSCEQNLNHDAMYWYRQDPGQGLRLIYYSQIVNDFQKGDIAEGYSVSREKKESFPLTVTSAQKNPTAFYLCASSARGAGAGGVTQYFGPGTRLTVL.